The TCR beta chain under discussion was sequenced for a study of T-cell memory formation after mild COVID-19. At the level of the study: Among the donors, TCR clusters were largely specific to each donor. Broader study findings: In pre-infection memory, a portion of responding clones appeared, which suggested that cross-reactive memory joined. Clones that shrank (day 15 to 85) were balanced CD4/CD8, whereas later expanders leaned CD4+.

With constant-segment primers, 5'RACE yielded cDNA libraries of TCR alpha and TCR beta that carried sample barcodes and UMIs. From the 5' RACE reads, TCRdb called clonotypes with MiXCR, one entry per CDR3 protein. In the table there are some 100,000 distinct CDR3 sequences, around 10% of which are singletons. This CDR3 is built from 19 residues. Germline assignment: CDR1 LGHNA and CDR2 YSLEER. The V end was cut by 0 bases, the J end by 0 bases, with 18 bases between. Of note for this clonotype: Antigen: not known.

The V gene is TRBV4-3, the J gene TRBJ1-3, with D perhaps matching TRBD1 (5 bases). The TCR originated in a man between 18 and 29 years old who had mild COVID-19 (a few samples of this study predate the infection). Cell type and time point are not known. The sequencing input was PBMCs or a T cell subset sorted from them (not recorded which). Here the CDR3 reads CASSQDSGQARISGNTIYF. CDR3 in DNA: TGCGCCAGCAGCCAAGATTCGGGGCAGGCCCGCATCTCTGGAAACACCATATATTTT.